One sample yielded the 27 T cell receptor beta chains listed below, sequenced in a study of shared clonotypes between healthy human individuals. Terminally differentiated effector memory CD45RA+ cells were excluded by CCR7 positive selection of CD45RO-negative cells. Produced via immunoSEQ multiplex PCR; TCRdb's table is partial and in-frame only. Of hundreds of thousands of clones in the sample, 85% to 95% were seen once. The material sequenced was naive CD8+ T cells sorted from blood. Source of these receptors: a man younger than 45 in good health.

The V gene is TRBV6-4, the J gene TRBJ1-5; D is perhaps TRBD1 (6 bases). The germline gives CDR1 MRHNA, CDR2 SNTAGT. The V end was cut by 5 bases, the J end by 3 bases, with 8 bases between. The CDR3 contains 13 residues. CDR3 amino acids: CASSSGVNQPQHF. The DNA of the CDR3 is TGTGCCAGCAGTTCAGGGGTCAATCAGCCCCAGCATTTT.

This clone was detected only once. The chain couples TRBV6-6 to TRBJ2-5; TRBD2 is a possible D gene (6 bases). Trimming removed 8 bases from V and 2 bases from J, with 9 bases in between. Germline values: CDR1 MNHNY, CDR2 SVGAGI (reference sequence). The CDR3 extends over 12 amino acids. The CDR3 region has the DNA TGTGCCAGCGGGAGGCCACAAGAGACCCAGTACTTC. Translating it yields CASGRPQETQYF.

This chain joins TRBV5-8 and TRBJ1-5; the D is unclear. The CDR3 runs 15 residues. V dropped 1 base and J dropped 0 bases, with 8 bases sitting between them. The germline V gene has CDR1 SGHTS and CDR2 YDEGEE. The CDR3 region has the DNA TGTGCCAGCAGCTTGACGGGAAATAGCAATCAGCCCCAGCATTTT. This gives the protein CASSLTGNSNQPQHF.

The J gene is TRBJ1-2, the V gene TRBV5-5, with a tentative D call TRBD1 (5 bases). The germline gives CDR1 SGHKS, CDR2 YYEKEE (reference sequence). The CDR3 spans 15 residues. The V gene lost 4 bases and the J gene lost 1 base, with 14 bases spanning the gap. The CDR3, as DNA: TGTGCCAGCAGCCCGGGACCGACGATTAACTATGGCTACACCTTC. As protein: CASSPGPTINYGYTF.

The V gene is TRBV7-2, the J gene TRBJ1-2; D gene ambiguous. Trimming removed 5 bases from V and 0 bases from J, with 22 bases in between. The V gene's germline CDR1 is SGHTA and CDR2 FQGNSA. The CDR3 consists of 18 residues. CDR3 sequence (DNA): TGTGCCAGCAGCGACCCCTGGGGAGATCCCCCTACTAACTATGGCTACACCTTC. Translation: CASSDPWGDPPTNYGYTF.

This chain connects TRBV7-2 to TRBJ2-3, with D perhaps TRBD2 (6 bases). Germline assignment: CDR1 SGHTA and CDR2 FQGNSA. With 3 bases removed from V and 0 bases from J, the gap between germline ends came to 10 bases. CDR3 length equals 15 residues. The CDR3 DNA is TGTGCCAGCAGCTTCTTAAGCGGGAGCACAGATACGCAGTATTTT. The encoded protein is CASSFLSGSTDTQYF.

The chain has TRBV27 and TRBJ2-2; 9 bases line up with TRBD2. The CDR3 contains 18 residues. In germline, CDR1 is MNHEY, CDR2 SMNVEV (reference sequence). V lost 5 bases, J lost 1 base, and 11 bases stayed unmatched. The CDR3: CASSTLVAGVLNTGELFF. DNA of the CDR3: TGTGCCAGCAGTACATTGGTAGCGGGAGTATTGAACACCGGGGAGCTGTTTTTT.

The V call is TRBV14, the J call TRBJ2-3; no definite D call. The germline V and J ends were trimmed by 4 bases and 2 bases, with 10 bases remaining between them. In germline, CDR1 is SGHDN, CDR2 FVKESK. This CDR3 comprises 14 residues. The CDR3 sequence is CASSPGWVTDTQYF. The CDR3 DNA reads as TGTGCCAGCAGCCCCGGGTGGGTCACAGATACGCAGTATTTT.

In its sample, this clone was seen a few times. The rearrangement uses TRBV4-2 and TRBJ2-7, with a possible D match to TRBD2 (7 bases). Germline loops: CDR1 LGHNA, CDR2 YNFKEQ. The CDR3 is 16 residues long. Trimming took 4 bases from V and 2 from J, leaving 18 bases between them. The CDR3 spells CASSPEGGTPTYEQYF. CDR3 coding DNA: TGTGCCAGCAGCCCCGAGGGAGGGACACCAACCTACGAGCAGTACTTC.

The rearrangement joins TRBV28 to TRBJ1-5; D ambiguous. The length of the CDR3 is 13 residues. Germline V gene data show CDR1 as MDHEN and CDR2 as SYDVKM. The V end lost 8 bases, the J end lost 1 base, and 9 bases lay between the germline ends. CDR3 residues: CASERGSNQPQHF. In nucleotides, the CDR3 is TGTGCCAGCGAGAGAGGGAGCAATCAGCCCCAGCATTTT. The entire variable domain, with the rest obtained from reference TRBV28 and TRBJ1-5, is as follows: DVKVTQSSRYLVKRTGEKVFLECVQDMDHENMFWYRQDPGLGLRLIYFSYDVKMKEKGDIPEGYSVSREKKERFSLILESASTNQTSMYLCASERGSNQPQHFGDGTRLSIL.

The rearrangement links TRBV11-2 to TRBJ1-4; 7 bases agree with TRBD1. Germline V gene lookup returns CDR1 SGHAT and CDR2 FQNNGV. This CDR3 is 16 amino acids long. J gave up 4 bases and V 5 bases, and 10 bases lay outside the gene matches. The CDR3 DNA reads TGTGCCAGCAGCCTAGGTCACAGGGGCTTTAATGAAAAACTGTTTTTT. Translation gives CASSLGHRGFNEKLFF.

The CDR3 DNA follows: TGTGCCAGCAGCTTGGAACGGGACGAGCAGTACTTC. Encoded protein: CASSLERDEQYF. The chain uses TRBV7-9 and TRBJ2-7; no clear D gene. The CDR3 length is 12 residues. Per the germline V gene, CDR1 is SEHNR and CDR2 is FQNEAQ (reference sequence). V gave up 3 bases and J gave up 5 bases, with 8 bases separating them.

The rearrangement uses TRBV15 and TRBJ2-5; D is uncertain. CDR1 is LNHNV, CDR2 YYDKDF, per germline (reference sequence). V was pared by 8 bases and J by 7 bases, with 14 bases between. This CDR3 has 12 amino acids. The CDR3 sequence: CATASRVGTQYF. CDR3 nucleotides: TGTGCCACCGCCAGCCGGGTGGGGACCCAGTACTTC.

This sequence joins TRBV28 and TRBJ1-1, with D perhaps TRBD1 (5 bases). The CDR3 consists of 17 residues. The V end lost 1 base, the J end lost 0 bases, and 15 bases lay between the germline ends. Germline V CDR1 and CDR2: MDHEN, SYDVKM. The DNA of the CDR3 is TGTGCCAGCAGTTTATTGGCCGTTGGGGGATTGAACACTGAAGCTTTCTTT. Translation: CASSLLAVGGLNTEAFF.

CDR3 nucleotide sequence: TGTGCCAGCAGCTTAGTGATCAATGAGCAGTTCTTC. Amino acid sequence: CASSLVINEQFF. J is TRBJ2-1 and V is TRBV5-6; no clear D. Deletions cut 2 bases from V and 6 bases from J, with 6 bases between. The germline V gene has CDR1 SGHDT and CDR2 YYEEEE. This CDR3 spans 12 amino acids.

Concerning this clone itself: Within the sample, other DNA sequences also encode this same CDR3. CDR3 nucleotides: TGTGCCAGCAGCTTAGACATCTACGAGCAGTACTTC. This encodes CASSLDIYEQYF. The chain recombines TRBV7-9 with TRBJ2-7; D is unresolved. Per the germline V gene, CDR1 is SEHNR and CDR2 is FQNEAQ (reference sequence). Trimming shortened V by 1 base and J by 3 bases, and 4 bases separated the two germline ends. The CDR3 covers 12 residues.

The CDR3 region is CASSSAGPQETQYF. The CDR3 bases are TGTGCCAGCAGCTCCGCGGGCCCCCAAGAGACCCAGTACTTC. The V gene is TRBV5-5, the J gene TRBJ2-5; D may be TRBD2 (5 bases). The V and J ends lost 3 bases and 1 base respectively, with 10 bases between them. Germline V gene lookup returns CDR1 SGHKS and CDR2 YYEKEE (reference sequence). This CDR3 is 14 amino acids long.

This chain connects TRBV2 to TRBJ1-2; D might be TRBD1 (6 bases). Germline-derived CDR1 and CDR2 are SNHLY and FYNNEI. The V and J ends lost 0 bases and 6 bases respectively, with 14 bases between them. This CDR3 has 15 residues. In nucleotides, the CDR3 is TGTGCCAGCAGTGAAGCTAAGGGGGGCGGTGATGGCTACACCTTC. It encodes CASSEAKGGGDGYTF.

This clone was seen only once. The J gene is TRBJ1-4, the V gene TRBV6-6; D is unresolved. Germline loops: CDR1 MNHNY, CDR2 SVGAGI (reference sequence). The CDR3 spans 14 residues. The germline V and J ends were trimmed by 2 bases and 5 bases, with 9 bases remaining between them. CDR3 amino acids: CASSYAAENEKLFF. CDR3 nucleotide sequence: TGTGCCAGCAGTTACGCGGCAGAAAATGAAAAACTGTTTTTT.

Comment on this clone: Other nucleotide sequences from this sample produce the same CDR3. The chain uses TRBV27 and TRBJ2-1; D is tentatively TRBD1 or TRBD2 (5 bases each). The CDR3 has 12 residues. Trimming cost V 5 bases and J 10 bases, with 12 bases left between them. CDR1 and CDR2 from the germline V gene are MNHEY and SMNVEV (reference sequence). The chain's CDR3 is CASSPPGREQFF. CDR3 bases: TGTGCCAGCAGTCCCCCGGGACGGGAGCAGTTCTTC.

In regard to this clone: This sample includes further DNA sequences coding for the same CDR3. The chain recombines TRBV29-1 with TRBJ2-7; D uncertain. V gave up 6 bases and J gave up 3 bases, with 6 bases separating them. CDR3 length: 10 residues. Germline CDR1 reads SQVTM; CDR2 reads ANQGSEA. The CDR3 DNA is TGCAGCGTCTTGGGCTACGAGCAGTACTTC. Its translation is CSVLGYEQYF.

The chain combines TRBV19 with TRBJ2-1; unclear D gene. V lost 5 bases and J lost 0, with 17 bases in between. The CDR3 runs 17 residues. Germline CDR1 is LNHDA and CDR2 is SQIVND (reference sequence). CDR3 in DNA: TGTGCCAGTAGTCTCCGACACTCTATAAGCTCCTACAATGAGCAGTTCTTC. This encodes CASSLRHSISSYNEQFF.

The chain joins TRBV10-1 to TRBJ2-2; D is possibly TRBD1 (6 bases). Trimming cost V 8 bases and J 5 bases, with 15 bases left between them. CDR1 is WNHNN and CDR2 is SYGVQD in the germline V gene (reference sequence). This CDR3 contains 14 residues. The CDR3 nucleotides read TGCGCCAGCCTTGCCCAGGGGATAACCGGGGAGCTGTTTTTT. Translating it yields CASLAQGITGELFF.

The chain has TRBV7-9 and TRBJ2-7; possible D gene TRBD1, 6 bases. V lost 5 bases, J lost 5 bases, and 19 bases lay in between. The CDR3 consists of 15 residues. Per germline, CDR1 SEHNR and CDR2 FQNEAQ (reference sequence). The CDR3 loop is CASSQAWGQRDEQYF. The CDR3 bases are TGTGCCAGCAGCCAAGCCTGGGGGCAACGCGACGAGCAGTACTTC.

The gene calls are TRBV18 and TRBJ1-4; D is unclear. The CDR3 is 14 residues long. Germline V gene data show CDR1 as KGHSH and CDR2 as LQKENI. Trimming took off 3 bases at V and 8 bases at J, with 13 bases between the two ends. In DNA form, the CDR3 reads TGTGCCAGCTCACCGTGGCAGGAGAGAGAAAAACTGTTTTTT. The encoded protein is CASSPWQEREKLFF.

There are a few counts of this clone. V gene TRBV7-9 combines with J gene TRBJ1-5; perhaps TRBD1 as D (6 bases). CDR1 is SEHNR, CDR2 FQNEAQ, per germline (reference sequence). Trimming pared 3 bases from V and 7 bases from J, leaving 13 bases between. The CDR3 has 14 amino acids. The CDR3 DNA is TGTGCCAGCAGCTTCGACACAGGGCTCCAGCCCCAGCATTTT. This encodes CASSFDTGLQPQHF.

A word on this clone: The same CDR3 is also encoded by other DNA sequences in this sample. This chain connects TRBV27 to TRBJ2-1; TRBD2 matches at 8 bases. The CDR3 is 15 residues long. Germline assignment: CDR1 MNHEY and CDR2 SMNVEV (reference sequence). V was clipped by 4 bases and J by 4 bases; unmatched bases: 6. The CDR3 region is CASSYGLAGYNEQFF. The CDR3 nucleotides are TGTGCCAGCAGTTATGGTCTAGCGGGTTACAATGAGCAGTTCTTC.